A selection of T cell receptor beta chains follows, all from one sample in a study of T-cell memory formation after mild COVID-19. TCRdb processed the 5' RACE reads anew with MiXCR; each CDR3 protein has one entry. Here the sample spans just under 550,000 distinct CDR3 sequences, roughly 22% being singletons. The specimen sequenced was PBMCs or a T cell subset sorted from them (not recorded which). These receptors originate from an adult woman who had mild COVID-19 (a few samples of this study predate the infection). Cell type and time point are not known. Both conserved end residues are part of each CDR3.

V | CDR3
TRBV19 | CASSIEGSYEQYF
TRBV6-5 | CASSYRRHKNTEAFF
TRBV19 | CASTLDRGRGYTF
TRBV18 | CASRDISGNTIYF
TRBV3-1 | CASSQVAGGIGEQFF
TRBV12-3/TRBV12-4 | CASKHRVNSNTGELFF
TRBV7-9 | CASSSWTASEGYTF
TRBV19 | CASSRGGEGTDTQYF
TRBV20-1 | CSARGELAGITYEQYF
TRBV20-1 | CSARIRGNVYGYTF
TRBV20-1 | CSATRGTYNEQFF
TRBV14 | CASSLLPGLAGYEQYF
TRBV24-1 | CATSDFSRSSYNEQFF
TRBV12-3/TRBV12-4 | CASSWHLNTGELFF
TRBV20-1 | CSASRGRMNEQFF
TRBV20-1 | CSASFRGMYEQYF
TRBV7-9 | CASSPNEKLFF
TRBV23-1 | CASRQGVMNGYTF
TRBV6-5 | CASRKDIGSDEQYF
TRBV20-1 | CSARESTQGLGEKLFF
TRBV3-1 | CASSQDPGAGVYNEQFF
TRBV7-3 | CASSQSRDITYEQYF
TRBV29-1 | CSVPPDRGEISYEQYF
TRBV24-1 | CATSDPRTRTYEQYF
TRBV3-1 | CASSRRGGPVGETQYF
TRBV20-1 | CSARKRPLNTEAFF
TRBV24-1 | CATSDLGGSEYNEQFF
TRBV7-8 | CASREFPGLDNEQFF
TRBV28 | CASTTGQGDTGELFF